A selection of T cell receptor beta chains follows, all from one sample in a study of T cell changes during pregnancy in multiple sclerosis. Some clones are missing from TCRdb's copy, which holds only in-frame ones; the method was immunoSEQ multiplex PCR. The sample records about 50,000 clones, 80% to 95% being singletons. The sample here was CD4+ T cells from peripheral blood mononuclear cells, taken after pregnancy. Receptor source: a female donor in good health, enrolled as a control in a pregnancy study. Each CDR3 is given with its conserved first and last residue. D genes are given only for firm matches. Clone size appears in some rows only: once, few, many, or a class for an expanded clone.

clone size	D gene	V gene	J gene	CDR3 DNA	CDR3 protein
-	-	TRBV2	TRBJ1-3	TGTGCCAGCAGGCAGGGGAGCTCTGGAAACACCATATATTTT	CASRQGSSGNTIYF
-	-	TRBV30	TRBJ2-2	TGTGCCTGGAGTTCCTTGATCCAGGATTCGGGGGAGCTGTTTTTT	CAWSSLIQDSGELFF
-	TRBD1	TRBV25-1	TRBJ2-7	TGTGCCAGCAGTGAGTTGGCAGGGGGTGGCTCCTACGAGCAGTACTTC	CASSELAGGGSYEQYF
once	-	TRBV9	TRBJ2-7	TGTGCCAGCAGCGTAGGGGGGGACAGCTCCTACGAGCAGTACTTC	CASSVGGDSSYEQYF
-	-	TRBV7-2	TRBJ1-3	TGTGCCAGCAGCTTGTGGGCAGCCTCTGGAAACACCATATATTTT	CASSLWAASGNTIYF
-	-	TRBV27	TRBJ2-5	TGTGCCAGCAGTCCAGGGAGCGGGGAGACCCAGTACTTC	CASSPGSGETQYF
-	-	TRBV29-1	TRBJ2-7	TGCAGCGTTGAAGATCTGACAGCATCAGGATACGAGCAGTACTTC	CSVEDLTASGYEQYF
-	-	TRBV19	TRBJ1-3	TGTGCCAGTAGTATTACGGGGACTGGAAACACCATATATTTT	CASSITGTGNTIYF
-	TRBD2	TRBV5-6	TRBJ2-5	TGTGCCAGCAGCCTAGCGGGGGGGGCTGAGACCCAGTACTTC	CASSLAGGAETQYF
-	TRBD1	TRBV6-4	TRBJ2-5	TGTGCCAGCAGTGCGGGACAGGGGGAGACCCAGTACTTC	CASSAGQGETQYF
few	-	TRBV6-5	TRBJ1-2	TGTGCCAGCAGCCGAACGGGTAACTATGGCTACACCTTC	CASSRTGNYGYTF
-	-	TRBV7-8	TRBJ1-3	TGTGCCAGCAGCCGAGGGGGATCGGGGAAGGGCCAAGGAAACACCATATATTTT	CASSRGGSGKGQGNTIYF
-	-	TRBV6-5	TRBJ2-5	TGTGCCAGCAGCCATCCCTCCTTGCGAGAGACCCAGTACTTC	CASSHPSLRETQYF
-	TRBD1	TRBV19	TRBJ1-2	TGTGCCAGTAGACGGGACAGCCCAAACTATGGCTACACCTTC	CASRRDSPNYGYTF
-	-	TRBV25-1	TRBJ1-2	TGTGCCAGCAGCCGACAGTATGGCTACACCTTC	CASSRQYGYTF
once	-	TRBV18	TRBJ2-3	TGTGCCAGCTCACCACTGGCCAGGGTGACAGATACGCAGTATTTT	CASSPLARVTDTQYF
-	TRBD1	TRBV7-6	TRBJ2-7	TGTGCCAGCAGCTTAAAGGGGTGGACAGGGCAAGACGAGCAGTACTTC	CASSLKGWTGQDEQYF
-	-	TRBV7-2	TRBJ2-2	TGTGCCAGCAGCTTAGAGAAGCGGGTCGGGGCCGGGGAGCTGTTTTTT	CASSLEKRVGAGELFF